A selection of T cell receptor beta chains follows, all from one sample in a study of blood T cells in healthy people across ages. A single record per CDR3 protein comes from TCRdb applying MiXCR to the 5' RACE reads. The top ten hold less than 15% of the sample, which has about 1.1 million distinct CDR3 sequences, about two fifths seen once. The sequencing input was blood. The source of these receptors is a young man in good health. The CDR3 runs from the conserved cysteine through the conserved F or W. The D gene is left open where the match is weak. Size values are once, few and many counts, or a class for expanded clones, and some rows have none.

j_gene: TRBJ2-5; v_gene: TRBV6-5; abundance: few; d_gene: TRBD2; CDR3aa: CASSYGLAGGGQETQYF; CDR3nt: TGTGCCAGCAGTTATGGACTAGCGGGGGGAGGACAAGAGACCCAGTACTTC
j_gene: TRBJ2-2; v_gene: TRBV20-1; abundance: -; d_gene: TRBD1; CDR3aa: CSARPGHRGKSSGELFF; CDR3nt: TGCAGTGCTAGACCCGGACACAGGGGGAAAAGTTCCGGGGAGCTGTTTTTT
j_gene: TRBJ1-5; v_gene: TRBV20-1; abundance: -; d_gene: -; CDR3aa: CSARVLGRNQPQHF; CDR3nt: TGCAGTGCTAGAGTACTCGGACGCAATCAGCCCCAGCATTTT
j_gene: TRBJ1-6; v_gene: TRBV5-1; abundance: -; d_gene: -; CDR3aa: CASSAGDLDSPPHF; CDR3nt: TGCGCCAGCAGCGCGGGTGATTTGGATTCACCCCCCCACTTT
j_gene: TRBJ2-3; v_gene: TRBV6-5; abundance: -; d_gene: TRBD2; CDR3aa: CASSYPGGNTDTQYF; CDR3nt: TGTGCCAGCAGTTACCCGGGGGGGAACACAGATACGCAGTATTTT
j_gene: TRBJ1-2; v_gene: TRBV4-2; abundance: -; d_gene: -; CDR3aa: CASSQRIDSYGYTF; CDR3nt: TGTGCCAGCAGCCAACGGATCGACAGCTATGGCTACACCTTC
j_gene: TRBJ2-1; v_gene: TRBV11-2; abundance: -; d_gene: TRBD1; CDR3aa: CASSPPGQGIDEQFF; CDR3nt: TGTGCCAGCAGCCCACCGGGACAGGGGATCGATGAGCAGTTCTTC
j_gene: TRBJ2-1; v_gene: TRBV7-2; abundance: -; d_gene: TRBD2; CDR3aa: CASSTGKLPGLAVYSEQFF; CDR3nt: TGTGCCAGCAGCACCGGTAAACTTCCGGGACTAGCAGTCTATAGTGAGCAGTTCTTC
j_gene: TRBJ1-2; v_gene: TRBV29-1; abundance: -; d_gene: -; CDR3aa: CSVGGRSGAYGYTF; CDR3nt: TGCAGCGTTGGCGGACGATCGGGTGCCTATGGCTACACCTTC
j_gene: TRBJ2-7; v_gene: TRBV25-1; abundance: -; d_gene: TRBD1; CDR3aa: CASSEGQGVTYEQYF; CDR3nt: TGTGCCAGCAGTGAAGGGCAGGGGGTAACCTACGAGCAGTACTTC
j_gene: TRBJ1-2; v_gene: TRBV4-3; abundance: -; d_gene: -; CDR3aa: CASSQDRVGLGGYTF; CDR3nt: TGCGCCAGCAGCCAAGATAGGGTAGGGCTAGGTGGCTACACCTTC
j_gene: TRBJ1-2; v_gene: TRBV7-9; abundance: -; d_gene: -; CDR3aa: CAGSFGVGYGYTF; CDR3nt: TGTGCCGGCAGCTTCGGGGTTGGCTATGGCTACACCTTC
j_gene: TRBJ1-1; v_gene: TRBV18; abundance: few; d_gene: -; CDR3aa: CASSPSRGGTEAFF; CDR3nt: TGTGCCAGCTCACCGTCCAGGGGCGGCACTGAAGCTTTCTTT
j_gene: TRBJ1-4; v_gene: TRBV6-6; abundance: few; d_gene: TRBD1; CDR3aa: CASSYSRQGFSPLFF; CDR3nt: TGTGCCAGCAGTTATAGCCGACAGGGGTTCAGCCCCCTGTTTTTT
j_gene: TRBJ2-5; v_gene: TRBV12-3/TRBV12-4; abundance: -; d_gene: -; CDR3aa: CASSSLGGGPQETQYF; CDR3nt: TGTGCCAGCAGTTCCCTAGGGGGGGGCCCTCAAGAGACCCAGTACTTC
j_gene: TRBJ2-3; v_gene: TRBV2; abundance: -; d_gene: -; CDR3aa: CASRDESSTDTQYF; CDR3nt: TGTGCCAGCAGAGATGAGTCTAGCACAGATACGCAGTATTTT
j_gene: TRBJ1-2; v_gene: TRBV12-3/TRBV12-4; abundance: few; d_gene: TRBD1; CDR3aa: CASSRPGTGYGYTF; CDR3nt: TGTGCCAGCAGTAGACCCGGGACAGGGTATGGCTACACCTTC
j_gene: TRBJ2-7; v_gene: TRBV2; abundance: -; d_gene: -; CDR3aa: CATNQQGFGEQYF; CDR3nt: TGTGCCACCAACCAGCAGGGTTTCGGCGAGCAGTACTTC
j_gene: TRBJ2-7; v_gene: TRBV27; abundance: once; d_gene: -; CDR3aa: CASSSGLSYGQYF; CDR3nt: TGCGCCAGCAGTTCTGGATTGAGCTACGGGCAGTACTTC
j_gene: TRBJ2-7; v_gene: TRBV7-2; abundance: few; d_gene: -; CDR3aa: CASAGYEQYF; CDR3nt: TGTGCCAGCGCGGGCTACGAGCAGTACTTC
j_gene: TRBJ2-3; v_gene: TRBV6-2/TRBV6-3; abundance: -; d_gene: -; CDR3aa: CASSRPTGQDTQYF; CDR3nt: TGTGCCAGCAGCCGCCCGACAGGACAAGATACGCAGTATTTT
j_gene: TRBJ2-2; v_gene: TRBV4-3; abundance: few; d_gene: TRBD2; CDR3aa: CASSHLAGANTGELFF; CDR3nt: TGCGCCAGCAGCCATCTAGCGGGAGCGAACACCGGGGAGCTGTTTTTT
j_gene: TRBJ2-1; v_gene: TRBV25-1; abundance: few; d_gene: -; CDR3aa: CASSDQGRNNEQFF; CDR3nt: TGTGCCAGCAGTGACCAGGGGCGGAACAATGAGCAGTTCTTC
j_gene: TRBJ2-5; v_gene: TRBV12-3/TRBV12-4; abundance: -; d_gene: -; CDR3aa: CASSLNRDSYNEQYF; CDR3nt: TGTGCCAGCAGTTTAAACAGGGACTCCTACAATGAGCAGTACTTC
j_gene: TRBJ1-2; v_gene: TRBV6-2/TRBV6-3; abundance: few; d_gene: -; CDR3aa: CASGDSGGYTF; CDR3nt: TGTGCCAGTGGTGATTCCGGAGGCTACACCTTC
j_gene: TRBJ2-5; v_gene: TRBV7-2; abundance: few; d_gene: -; CDR3aa: CASSEWDVEEEYF; CDR3nt: TGTGCCAGCAGCGAATGGGACGTCGAAGAAGAGTACTTC
j_gene: TRBJ2-3; v_gene: TRBV4-1; abundance: few; d_gene: -; CDR3aa: CASRLTGMPDTQYF; CDR3nt: TGCGCCAGCAGGCTCACAGGGATGCCAGATACGCAGTATTTT
j_gene: TRBJ1-2; v_gene: TRBV6-5; abundance: -; d_gene: TRBD1; CDR3aa: CASSSRQGARGYTF; CDR3nt: TGTGCCAGCAGTTCGCGACAGGGGGCGCGTGGCTACACCTTC
j_gene: TRBJ1-1; v_gene: TRBV9; abundance: -; d_gene: -; CDR3aa: CASSEEDGVNTEAFF; CDR3nt: TGTGCCAGCAGCGAGGAGGACGGAGTGAACACTGAAGCTTTCTTT
j_gene: TRBJ1-6; v_gene: TRBV20-1; abundance: -; d_gene: -; CDR3aa: CSARDQQGSPLHF; CDR3nt: TGCAGTGCTAGAGATCAGCAGGGGTCACCCCTCCACTTT
j_gene: TRBJ1-1; v_gene: TRBV12-3/TRBV12-4; abundance: few; d_gene: TRBD1; CDR3aa: CASSTDRGTEAFF; CDR3nt: TGTGCCAGCAGCACGGACAGGGGTACTGAAGCTTTCTTT
j_gene: TRBJ2-1; v_gene: TRBV27; abundance: -; d_gene: -; CDR3aa: CASRDARFNEQFF; CDR3nt: TGTGCCAGCCGGGACGCCAGATTCAATGAGCAGTTCTTC
j_gene: TRBJ1-2; v_gene: TRBV7-2; abundance: few; d_gene: -; CDR3aa: CASSSEQNYGYTF; CDR3nt: TGTGCCAGCAGCTCTGAACAGAACTATGGCTACACCTTC
j_gene: TRBJ2-7; v_gene: TRBV29-1; abundance: few; d_gene: -; CDR3aa: CSAIRDEQYF; CDR3nt: TGCAGCGCCATAAGGGATGAGCAGTACTTC
j_gene: TRBJ2-3; v_gene: TRBV7-9; abundance: -; d_gene: -; CDR3aa: CASSLERYTDTQYF; CDR3nt: TGTGCCAGCAGCTTAGAGCGCTACACAGATACGCAGTATTTT
j_gene: TRBJ2-5; v_gene: TRBV29-1; abundance: few; d_gene: -; CDR3aa: CSDLIPGSETQYF; CDR3nt: TGCAGCGATCTAATTCCGGGCTCCGAGACCCAGTACTTC
j_gene: TRBJ1-1; v_gene: TRBV7-2; abundance: -; d_gene: -; CDR3aa: CASSLVGTGAFF; CDR3nt: TGTGCCAGCAGCTTAGTCGGGACGGGGGCTTTCTTT
j_gene: TRBJ2-3; v_gene: TRBV12-3/TRBV12-4; abundance: -; d_gene: TRBD2; CDR3aa: CASSILAGGSDTQYF; CDR3nt: TGTGCCAGCAGTATACTAGCGGGGGGGTCAGATACGCAGTATTTT
j_gene: TRBJ1-5; v_gene: TRBV12-3/TRBV12-4; abundance: -; d_gene: -; CDR3aa: CASSLSSRGNQPQHF; CDR3nt: TGTGCCAGCAGTTTAAGTAGTAGGGGAAATCAGCCCCAGCATTTT
j_gene: TRBJ2-3; v_gene: TRBV7-8; abundance: -; d_gene: TRBD2; CDR3aa: CASSSRYGTSGGASTDTQYF; CDR3nt: TGTGCCAGCAGCTCTAGATACGGGACTAGCGGGGGGGCGAGCACAGATACGCAGTATTTT
j_gene: TRBJ2-7; v_gene: TRBV12-3/TRBV12-4; abundance: many; d_gene: -; CDR3aa: CASSLNYEQYF; CDR3nt: TGTGCCAGCAGCCTAAACTACGAGCAGTACTTC
j_gene: TRBJ1-1; v_gene: TRBV7-3; abundance: -; d_gene: -; CDR3aa: CASSGFGTLQSAFF; CDR3nt: TGTGCCAGCAGCGGGTTCGGGACTCTCCAATCGGCTTTCTTT
j_gene: TRBJ1-2; v_gene: TRBV20-1; abundance: few; d_gene: TRBD1; CDR3aa: CSAAKRDRLYYGYTF; CDR3nt: TGCAGTGCTGCCAAAAGGGACAGGCTTTACTATGGCTACACCTTC
j_gene: TRBJ1-2; v_gene: TRBV7-2; abundance: -; d_gene: -; CDR3aa: CASSLALVGEPGYTF; CDR3nt: TGTGCCAGCAGCTTAGCGCTGGTCGGGGAACCTGGCTACACCTTC
j_gene: TRBJ1-5; v_gene: TRBV20-1; abundance: -; d_gene: -; CDR3aa: CSAREGGLGQPQHF; CDR3nt: TGCAGTGCTAGAGAGGGGGGTCTGGGTCAGCCCCAGCATTTT
j_gene: TRBJ2-7; v_gene: TRBV6-2/TRBV6-3; abundance: few; d_gene: TRBD1; CDR3aa: CASSGYTTLGRGDSSYEQYF; CDR3nt: TGTGCCAGCAGTGGCTATACTACTCTGGGGAGAGGGGACAGTTCCTACGAGCAGTACTTC